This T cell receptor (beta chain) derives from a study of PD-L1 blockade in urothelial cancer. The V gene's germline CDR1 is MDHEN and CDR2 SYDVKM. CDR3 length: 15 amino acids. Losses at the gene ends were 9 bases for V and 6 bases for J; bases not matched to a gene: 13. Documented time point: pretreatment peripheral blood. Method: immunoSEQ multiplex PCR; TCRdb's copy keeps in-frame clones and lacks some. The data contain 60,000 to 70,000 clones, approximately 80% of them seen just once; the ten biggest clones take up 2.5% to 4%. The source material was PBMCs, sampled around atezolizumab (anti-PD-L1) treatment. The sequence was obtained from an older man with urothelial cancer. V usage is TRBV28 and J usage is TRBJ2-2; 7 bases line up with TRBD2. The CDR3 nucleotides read TGTGCCAGTCGCAGCGGGACCCCTTGGGCCGGGGAGCTGTTTTTT. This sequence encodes CASRSGTPWAGELFF.